The 17 T cell receptor beta chains listed next were all sequenced from one sample in a study of early T cells in non-severe SARS-CoV-2 infection. Each CDR3 protein gets one entry after TCRdb re-called the 5' RACE reads with MiXCR. The sample yields about 100,000 distinct CDR3 sequences, approximately 13% seen once. The sample consisted of whole blood. These receptor sequences come from an adult who was a healthcare worker with PCR-confirmed SARS-CoV-2 infection or an uninfected control (not recorded which).

This clonotype has only a few counts. The chain links TRBV29-1 to TRBJ1-1; D is perhaps TRBD1 (5 bases). Trimming stripped 4 bases from V and 4 bases from J, with 13 bases between. This CDR3 has 13 amino acids. The germline gives CDR1 SQVTM, CDR2 ANQGSEA. The CDR3 spells CSVGARGVTEAFF. CDR3 bases: TGCAGCGTTGGTGCCCGGGGGGTCACTGAAGCTTTCTTT.

The table lists this clonotype with many counts. The chain combines TRBV4-1 with TRBJ1-5; 10 bases line up with TRBD1. CDR1 is MGHRA, CDR2 YSYEKL, per germline. J lost 10 bases, V lost 4 bases, and 10 bases had no gene match. The CDR3 loop spans 15 amino acids. DNA for the CDR3: TGCGCCAGCAGCCCAGCGACAGGGGGCATCAGCCCCCAGCATTTT. Encoded protein: CASSPATGGISPQHF.

This clonotype was seen more than once but under ten times. The CDR3 reads CSARTGGTSNQPQHF. As DNA, the CDR3 is TGCAGCGCCAGGACAGGGGGAACTAGCAATCAGCCCCAGCATTTT. The genes are TRBV20-1 and TRBJ1-5; 10 bases are a match to TRBD1. The CDR3 is 15 residues long. Germline values: CDR1 DFQATT, CDR2 SNEGSKA (reference sequence).

In its sample, this clonotype was seen many times. The chain recombines TRBV6-4 with TRBJ2-3; D may be TRBD1 or TRBD2 (6 bases each). Per the germline V gene, CDR1 is MRHNA and CDR2 is SNTAGT. V lost 2 bases and J lost 1, with 7 bases in between. The CDR3 covers 14 residues. CDR3 bases: TGTGCCAGCAGTGACAGGGGGGGCACAGATACGCAGTATTTT. It codes for CASSDRGGTDTQYF.

This clonotype was seen more than once but under ten times. The chain carries TRBV29-1 and TRBJ2-3; 8 bases align to TRBD1. Germline CDR1 and CDR2: SQVTM and ANQGSEA. The ends lost 7 bases at V and 2 bases at J; junction bases unmatched: 17. The CDR3 has 17 residues. The CDR3 nucleotides read TGCAGCGGACGGGCCTACAGGGGGATTGGGGCCACAGATACGCAGTATTTT. Translated: CSGRAYRGIGATDTQYF.

This chain connects TRBV7-8 to TRBJ2-7, with 11 bases aligning to TRBD2. V gave up 5 bases and J gave up 2 bases; unmatched junction bases: 5. This CDR3 region has 15 residues. Per the germline V gene, CDR1 is SGHVS and CDR2 is FQNEAQ. The CDR3 sequence: CASSHGTSGPYEQYF. CDR3 DNA sequence: TGTGCCAGCAGCCATGGGACTAGCGGACCCTACGAGCAGTACTTC. Full variable domain (rest looked up from reference TRBV7-8 and TRBJ2-7): GAGVSQSPRYKVAKRGQDVALRCDPISGHVSLFWYQQALGQGPEFLTYFQNEAQLDKSGLPSDRFFAERPEGSVSTLKIQRTQQEDSAVYLCASSHGTSGPYEQYFGPGTRLTVT.

Concerning this clonotype itself: The CDR3 does not close with the conserved phenylalanine or tryptophan, likely indicating a read error. No DNA is shown, since the ends of the CDR3 on it are uncertain; the CDR3 is the one TCRdb lists. The V and J genes are TRBV6-1 and TRBJ2-7. From germline, CDR1 is MNHNS and CDR2 SASEGT. The CDR3 totals 13 residues, both ends included. The CDR3 region is CASSEFSRRTVEC.

This clonotype was seen more than once but under ten times. This chain uses TRBV9 with TRBJ2-3; possibly TRBD1 or TRBD2 for D (5 bases each). With 4 bases removed from V and 0 bases from J, the gap between germline ends came to 15 bases. This CDR3 spans 16 amino acids. CDR1 is SGDLS and CDR2 is YYNGEE in the germline V gene. CDR3 in amino acids: CASSTAGTLSTDTQYF. In DNA form, the CDR3 reads TGTGCCAGCAGCACCGCCGGGACGCTTAGCACAGATACGCAGTATTTT.

Ten or more counts support this clonotype. This rearrangement joins TRBV15 to TRBJ2-1, with 7 bases that match TRBD1. Germline loops: CDR1 LNHNV, CDR2 YYDKDF (reference sequence). V shed 3 bases and J 0 bases; nucleotides not matched to a gene: 8. The CDR3 length is 17 residues. This chain's CDR3 is CATSREGGLSSYNEQFF. CDR3 nucleotide sequence: TGTGCCACCAGCAGGGAAGGGGGCCTAAGCTCCTACAATGAGCAGTTCTTC.

This clonotype was seen repeatedly, ten times or more. The chain's CDR3 is CASSPRTLAATF. CDR3 sequence (DNA): TGTGCCAGCAGCCCGCGGACACTGGCGGCCACCTTC. The V gene is TRBV11-2, the J gene TRBJ1-2; maybe TRBD1 (5 bases). Germline V gives CDR1 SGHAT, CDR2 FQNNGV. With 5 bases removed from V and 13 bases from J, the gap between germline ends came to 17 bases. This CDR3 has 12 amino acids.

The V gene is TRBV6-2 or TRBV6-3, the J gene TRBJ2-2; D is uncertain. Germline V gives CDR1 MNHEY, CDR2 SVGEGT. The V and J ends lost 2 bases and 5 bases respectively, with 6 bases between them. The CDR3 is 13 residues long. In nucleotides, the CDR3 is TGTGCCAGCAGTTACCGGTGGACCGGGGAGCTGTTTTTT. Residues: CASSYRWTGELFF.

This clonotype was counted ten times or more. The chain combines TRBV20-1 with TRBJ2-7; no reliable D call. This CDR3 contains 14 residues. Between the trimmed V and J ends, which lost 0 bases and 0 bases, there was a span of 9 bases. The germline CDR1 and CDR2 sequences are DFQATT and SNEGSKA (reference sequence). The CDR3 DNA is TGCAGTGCTAGAGATACGGTCAGCTCCTACGAGCAGTACTTC. Protein product: CSARDTVSSYEQYF.

The chain links TRBV5-1 to TRBJ1-4; D unclear. Trimming removed 4 bases at V and 3 bases at J, with 10 bases between. CDR1 SGHRS and CDR2 YFSETQ come from the germline V gene. The CDR3 extends over 14 amino acids. The CDR3 here is CASSPISANEKLFF. CDR3 DNA sequence: TGCGCCAGCAGCCCCATCTCAGCTAATGAAAAACTGTTTTTT. Together with reference TRBV5-1 and TRBJ1-4, the CDR3 gives the full variable domain: KAGVTQTPRYLIKTRGQQVTLSCSPISGHRSVSWYQQTPGQGLQFLFEYFSETQRNKGNFPGRFSGRQFSNSRSEMNVSTLELGDSALYLCASSPISANEKLFFGSGTQLSVL.

About this clonotype: A much bigger clone sits one base away, suggesting this may be a read error. The chain recombines TRBV20-1 with TRBJ1-1, with D unresolved. This CDR3 is built from 11 residues. CDR1 DFQATT and CDR2 SNEGSKA come from the germline V gene (reference sequence). Here the CDR3 DNA reads TGCGGTGCTACCGTGAACACTGAAGCTTTCTTT. The encoded protein is CGATVNTEAFF.

There are a few counts of this clonotype. The genes are TRBV28 and TRBJ1-5; D is uncertain. The CDR3 has 11 residues. The ends were cut back, 5 bases at V and 10 bases at J, with 9 bases in the middle. Germline CDR1 MDHEN, CDR2 SYDVKM. The CDR3 loop is CASSLKEPQHF. CDR3 DNA: TGTGCCAGCAGTCTTAAGGAACCCCAGCATTTT. Complete variable domain (other parts from reference TRBV28 and TRBJ1-5): DVKVTQSSRYLVKRTGEKVFLECVQDMDHENMFWYRQDPGLGLRLIYFSYDVKMKEKGDIPEGYSVSREKKERFSLILESASTNQTSMYLCASSLKEPQHFGDGTRLSIL.

The chain recombines TRBV5-1 with TRBJ1-2; TRBD1 is a possible D gene (5 bases). The germline V and J ends were trimmed by 4 bases and 0 bases, with 10 bases remaining between them. This CDR3 contains 14 residues. Looked up from germline, CDR1 is SGHRS and CDR2 is YFSETQ. The CDR3 bases are TGCGCCAGCAGCCCATGGGACCCTAACTATGGCTACACCTTC. Protein: CASSPWDPNYGYTF.

This clonotype was seen a few times. This chain uses TRBV7-9 with TRBJ1-1, with a weak D call TRBD1 (6 bases). This CDR3 has 15 amino acids. The V and J ends lost 0 bases and 4 bases respectively, with 12 bases between them. Germline V CDR1 and CDR2: SEHNR, FQNEAQ (reference sequence). CDR3 protein: CASSLAGGALTEAFF. CDR3 DNA: TGTGCCAGCAGCTTAGCGGGGGGGGCTCTCACTGAAGCTTTCTTT.